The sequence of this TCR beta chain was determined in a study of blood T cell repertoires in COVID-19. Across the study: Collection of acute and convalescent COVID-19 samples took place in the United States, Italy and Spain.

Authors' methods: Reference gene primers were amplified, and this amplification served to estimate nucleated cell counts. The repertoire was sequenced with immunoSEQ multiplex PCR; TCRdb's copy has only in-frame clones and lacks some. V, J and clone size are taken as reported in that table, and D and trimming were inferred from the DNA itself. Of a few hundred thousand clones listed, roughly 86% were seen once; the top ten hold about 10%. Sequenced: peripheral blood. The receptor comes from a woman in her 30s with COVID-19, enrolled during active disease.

Here the CDR3 DNA reads TGCGCCAGCAGCCGAAGCGGGAGGGTAGGAGCTGAAGCTTTCTTT. This translates into CASSRSGRVGAEAFF. The chain recombines TRBV4-1 with TRBJ1-1, with no clear D. Trimming took off 4 bases at V and 6 bases at J, with 18 bases between the two ends. The CDR3 is 15 residues long. CDR1 and CDR2 from the germline V gene are MGHRA and YSYEKL.